Listed below are T cell receptor beta chains from one sample, sequenced in a study of T-cell memory formation after mild COVID-19. TCRdb recomputed calls from the 5' RACE reads with MiXCR, one row per CDR3 protein. The repertoire holds about 170,000 distinct CDR3 sequences, with 10% to 15% as singletons. Sequenced: PBMCs or a T cell subset sorted from them (not recorded which). Receptors were obtained from a young man who had mild COVID-19 (a few samples of this study predate the infection). Cell type and time point are not known. The CDR3 runs from the conserved cysteine through the conserved F or W. D genes are given only for firm matches. Clone size is shown for a subset of rows, as once, few, many or a class of expanded clone.

abundance	d_gene	v_gene	j_gene	CDR3aa	CDR3nt
.	.	TRBV7-9	TRBJ1-1	CASSSSSTQAFF	TGTGCCAGCAGCTCCTCATCCACTCAAGCTTTCTTT
.	.	TRBV6-5	TRBJ1-1	CASSYYPPGRGTEAFF	TGTGCCAGCAGTTACTACCCTCCCGGGCGGGGCACTGAAGCTTTCTTT
.	.	TRBV5-1	TRBJ2-5	CASRGQGGYQETQYF	TGCGCCAGCAGGGGGCAAGGCGGGTACCAAGAGACCCAGTACTTC
few	.	TRBV5-1	TRBJ2-2	CASSYRVPGELFF	TGCGCCAGCAGCTACCGCGTCCCCGGGGAGCTGTTTTTT
few	.	TRBV12-3/TRBV12-4	TRBJ2-5	CASSLSGAGGETQYF	TGTGCCAGCAGTTTATCCGGGGCAGGAGGGGAGACCCAGTACTTC
.	.	TRBV7-9	TRBJ2-7	CASSPIYEQYF	TGTGCCAGCAGCCCTATTTACGAGCAGTACTTC
once	TRBD2	TRBV20-1	TRBJ2-5	CSARTSGGVAETQYF	TGCAGTGCACGCACTAGCGGGGGGGTTGCGGAGACCCAGTACTTC
.	.	TRBV5-1	TRBJ2-3	CASSLSGFPDTQYF	TGCGCCAGCAGCTTGTCGGGGTTTCCAGATACGCAGTATTTT
few	.	TRBV29-1	TRBJ1-4	CSVKARFNEKLFF	TGCAGCGTGAAGGCCAGGTTTAATGAAAAACTGTTTTTT
.	.	TRBV5-6	TRBJ2-6	CASSLPWRAGANVLTF	TGTGCCAGCAGCTTGCCGTGGAGGGCTGGGGCCAACGTCCTGACTTTC
few	.	TRBV28	TRBJ1-2	CASSSGGRTYGYTF	TGTGCCAGCAGTTCGGGGGGCAGAACTTATGGCTACACCTTC
.	.	TRBV7-2	TRBJ1-1	CASSLARGVNEAFF	TGTGCCAGCAGCTTAGCCCGAGGCGTGAATGAAGCTTTCTTT
few	TRBD2	TRBV5-1	TRBJ2-3	CASSSGTSGGGDTQYF	TGCGCCAGCAGCTCCGGGACTAGCGGGGGGGGTGATACGCAGTATTTT
few	TRBD1	TRBV12-3/TRBV12-4	TRBJ2-6	CASSRQQGAGANVLTF	TGTGCCAGCAGTAGGCAACAGGGGGCTGGGGCCAACGTCCTGACTTTC
.	.	TRBV7-8	TRBJ1-3	CASSLENWGGNTTYF	TGTGCCAGCAGCTTAGAAAATTGGGGCGGAAACACCACATATTTT
few	.	TRBV12-3/TRBV12-4	TRBJ1-2	CASSPRAGYGYTF	TGTGCCAGCAGTCCCAGAGCCGGCTATGGCTACACCTTC
many	TRBD1	TRBV5-1	TRBJ1-1	CASSLGGGGTEAFF	TGCGCCAGCAGCTTGGGAGGGGGCGGCACTGAAGCTTTCTTT
.	.	TRBV11-2	TRBJ2-5	CASSLGPVRETQYF	TGTGCCAGCAGCTTAGGTCCAGTGAGAGAGACCCAGTACTTC
once	.	TRBV12-3/TRBV12-4	TRBJ1-2	CASCTGANYGYTF	TGTGCCTCGTGTACAGGCGCTAACTATGGCTACACCTTC
many	.	TRBV12-3/TRBV12-4	TRBJ2-2	CASSLSGELFF	TGTGCCAGCAGTTTGTCCGGGGAGCTGTTTTTT
few	.	TRBV4-1	TRBJ1-4	CASSQVSHRTMNEKLFF	TGCGCCAGCAGCCAAGTATCCCACAGAACCATGAATGAAAAACTGTTTTTT
.	.	TRBV12-3/TRBV12-4	TRBJ1-6	CASSFPGENSPLHF	TGTGCCAGCAGTTTCCCAGGGGAGAATTCACCCCTCCACTTT
.	.	TRBV2	TRBJ2-3	CASSESGGTDTQYF	TGTGCCAGCAGTGAATCCGGAGGCACAGATACGCAGTATTTT
few	.	TRBV12-3/TRBV12-4	TRBJ2-5	CASSRGRQAPSRTQYF	TGTGCCAGCAGTCGCGGTCGACAGGCTCCTAGTCGGACCCAGTACTTC